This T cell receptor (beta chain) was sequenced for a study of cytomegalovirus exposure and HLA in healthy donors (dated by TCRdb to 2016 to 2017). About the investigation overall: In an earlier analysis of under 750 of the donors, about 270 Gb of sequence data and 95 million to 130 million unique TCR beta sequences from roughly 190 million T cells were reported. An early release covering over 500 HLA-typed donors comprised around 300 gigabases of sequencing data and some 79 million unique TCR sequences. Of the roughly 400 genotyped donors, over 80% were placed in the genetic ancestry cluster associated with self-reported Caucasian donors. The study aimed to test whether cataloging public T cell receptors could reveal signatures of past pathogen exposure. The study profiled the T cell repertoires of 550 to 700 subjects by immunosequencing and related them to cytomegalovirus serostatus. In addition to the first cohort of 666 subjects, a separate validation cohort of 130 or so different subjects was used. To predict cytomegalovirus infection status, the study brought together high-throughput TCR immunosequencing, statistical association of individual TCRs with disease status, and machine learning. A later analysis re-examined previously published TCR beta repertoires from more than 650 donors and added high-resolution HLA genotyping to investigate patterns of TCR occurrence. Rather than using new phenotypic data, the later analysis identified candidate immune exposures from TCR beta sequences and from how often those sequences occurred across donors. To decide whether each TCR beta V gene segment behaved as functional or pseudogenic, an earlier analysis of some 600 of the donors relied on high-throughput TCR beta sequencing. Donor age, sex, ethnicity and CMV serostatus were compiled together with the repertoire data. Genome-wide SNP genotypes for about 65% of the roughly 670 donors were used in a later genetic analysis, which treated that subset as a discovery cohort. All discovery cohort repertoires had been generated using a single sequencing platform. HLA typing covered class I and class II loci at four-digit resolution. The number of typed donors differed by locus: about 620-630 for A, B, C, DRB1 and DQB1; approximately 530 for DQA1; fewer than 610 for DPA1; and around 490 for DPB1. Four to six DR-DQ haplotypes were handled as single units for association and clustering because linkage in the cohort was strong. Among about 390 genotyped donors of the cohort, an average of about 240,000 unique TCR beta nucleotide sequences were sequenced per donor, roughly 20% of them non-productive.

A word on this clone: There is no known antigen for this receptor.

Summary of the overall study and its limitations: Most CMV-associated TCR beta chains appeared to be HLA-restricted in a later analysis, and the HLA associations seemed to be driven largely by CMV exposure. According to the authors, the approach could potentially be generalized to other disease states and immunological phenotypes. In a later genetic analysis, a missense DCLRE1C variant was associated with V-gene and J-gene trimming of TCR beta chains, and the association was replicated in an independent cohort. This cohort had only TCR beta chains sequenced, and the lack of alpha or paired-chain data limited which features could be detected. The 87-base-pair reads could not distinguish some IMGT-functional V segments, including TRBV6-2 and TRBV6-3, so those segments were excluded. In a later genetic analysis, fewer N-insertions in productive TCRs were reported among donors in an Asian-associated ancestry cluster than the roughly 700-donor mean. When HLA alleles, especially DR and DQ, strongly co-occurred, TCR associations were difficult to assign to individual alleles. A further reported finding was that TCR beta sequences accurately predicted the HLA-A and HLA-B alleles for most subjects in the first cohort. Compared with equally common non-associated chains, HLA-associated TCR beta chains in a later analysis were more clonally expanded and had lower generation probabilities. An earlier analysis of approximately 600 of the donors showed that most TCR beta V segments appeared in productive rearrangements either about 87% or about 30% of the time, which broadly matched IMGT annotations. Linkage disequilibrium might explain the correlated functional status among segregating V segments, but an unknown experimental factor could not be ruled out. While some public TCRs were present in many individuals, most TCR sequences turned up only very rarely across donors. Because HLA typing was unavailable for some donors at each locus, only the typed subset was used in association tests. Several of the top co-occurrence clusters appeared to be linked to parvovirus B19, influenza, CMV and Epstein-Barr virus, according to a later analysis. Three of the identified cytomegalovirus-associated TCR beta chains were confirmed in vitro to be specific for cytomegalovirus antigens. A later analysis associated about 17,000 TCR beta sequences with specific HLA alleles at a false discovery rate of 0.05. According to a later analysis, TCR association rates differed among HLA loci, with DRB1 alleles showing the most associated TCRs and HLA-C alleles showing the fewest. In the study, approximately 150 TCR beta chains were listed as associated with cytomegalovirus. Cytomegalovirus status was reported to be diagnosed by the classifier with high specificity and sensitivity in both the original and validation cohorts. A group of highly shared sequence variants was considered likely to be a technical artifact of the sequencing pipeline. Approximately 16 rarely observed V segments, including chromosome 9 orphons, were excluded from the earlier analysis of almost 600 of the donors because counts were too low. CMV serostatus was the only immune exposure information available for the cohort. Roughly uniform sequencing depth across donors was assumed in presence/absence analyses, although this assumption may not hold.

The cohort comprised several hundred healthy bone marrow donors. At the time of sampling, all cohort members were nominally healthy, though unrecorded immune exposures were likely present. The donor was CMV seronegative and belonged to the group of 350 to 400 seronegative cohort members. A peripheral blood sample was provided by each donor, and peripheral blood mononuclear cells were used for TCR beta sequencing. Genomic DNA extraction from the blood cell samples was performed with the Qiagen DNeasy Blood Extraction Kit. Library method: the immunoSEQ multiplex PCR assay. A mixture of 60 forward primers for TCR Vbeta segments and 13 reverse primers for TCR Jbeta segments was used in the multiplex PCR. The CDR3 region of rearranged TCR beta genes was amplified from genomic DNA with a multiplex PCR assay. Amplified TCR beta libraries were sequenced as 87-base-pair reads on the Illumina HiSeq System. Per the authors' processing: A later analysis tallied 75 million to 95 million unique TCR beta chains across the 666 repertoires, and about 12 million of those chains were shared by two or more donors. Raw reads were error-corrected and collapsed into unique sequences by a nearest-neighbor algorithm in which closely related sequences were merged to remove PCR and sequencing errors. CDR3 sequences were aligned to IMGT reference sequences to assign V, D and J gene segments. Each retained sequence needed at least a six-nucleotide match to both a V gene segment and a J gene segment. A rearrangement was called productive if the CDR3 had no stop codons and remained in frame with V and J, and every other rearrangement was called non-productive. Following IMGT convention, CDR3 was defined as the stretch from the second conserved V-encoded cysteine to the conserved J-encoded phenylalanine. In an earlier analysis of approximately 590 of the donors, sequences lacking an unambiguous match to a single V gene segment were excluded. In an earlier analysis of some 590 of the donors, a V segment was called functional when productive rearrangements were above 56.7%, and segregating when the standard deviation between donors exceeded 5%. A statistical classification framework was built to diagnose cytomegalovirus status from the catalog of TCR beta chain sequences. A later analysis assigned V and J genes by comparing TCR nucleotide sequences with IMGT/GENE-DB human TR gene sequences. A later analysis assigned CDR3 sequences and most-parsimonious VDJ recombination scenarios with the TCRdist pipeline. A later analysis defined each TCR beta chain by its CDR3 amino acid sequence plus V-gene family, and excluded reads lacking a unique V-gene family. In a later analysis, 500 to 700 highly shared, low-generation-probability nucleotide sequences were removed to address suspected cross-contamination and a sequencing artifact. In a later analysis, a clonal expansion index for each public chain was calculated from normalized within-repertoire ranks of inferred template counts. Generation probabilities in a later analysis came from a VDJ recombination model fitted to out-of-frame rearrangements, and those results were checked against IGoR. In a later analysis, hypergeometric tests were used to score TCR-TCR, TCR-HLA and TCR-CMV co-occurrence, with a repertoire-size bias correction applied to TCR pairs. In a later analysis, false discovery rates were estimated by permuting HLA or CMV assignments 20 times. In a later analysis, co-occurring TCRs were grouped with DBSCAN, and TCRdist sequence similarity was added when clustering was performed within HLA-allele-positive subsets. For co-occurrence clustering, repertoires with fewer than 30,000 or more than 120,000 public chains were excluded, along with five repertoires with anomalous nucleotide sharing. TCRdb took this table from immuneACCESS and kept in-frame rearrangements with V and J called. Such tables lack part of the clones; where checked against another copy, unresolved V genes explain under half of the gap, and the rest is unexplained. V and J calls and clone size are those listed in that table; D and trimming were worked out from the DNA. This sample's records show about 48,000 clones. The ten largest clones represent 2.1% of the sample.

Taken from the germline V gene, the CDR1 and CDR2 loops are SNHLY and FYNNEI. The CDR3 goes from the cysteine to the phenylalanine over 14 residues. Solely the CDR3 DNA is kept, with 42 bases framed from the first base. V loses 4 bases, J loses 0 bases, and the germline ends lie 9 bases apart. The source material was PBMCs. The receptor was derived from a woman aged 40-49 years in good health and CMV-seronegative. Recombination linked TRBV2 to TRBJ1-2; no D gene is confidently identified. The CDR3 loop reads CASSVGTANYGYTF. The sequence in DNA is TGTGCCAGCAGTGTGGGTACAGCTAACTATGGCTACACCTTC.